A single T cell receptor (beta chain) is shown here with its context. This specimen comes from a study of blood T cell repertoires in COVID-19. Method: immunoSEQ multiplex PCR; TCRdb's copy keeps in-frame clones and lacks some. The repertoire holds some 150,000 clones, roughly 90% seen once, with under 3% in the top ten. From germline, CDR1 is LNHDA and CDR2 SQIVND (reference sequence). The trim removed 1 base at V and 3 bases at J, leaving 3 bases unmatched. The CDR3 totals 15 residues. The sample was peripheral blood. The clonotype was recovered from a human donor in a cohort sampled during active COVID-19. This chain uses TRBV19 with TRBJ2-1; 7 bases map to TRBD2. The CDR3 reads CASSIGGSFYNEQFF. Written as DNA, the CDR3 is TGTGCCAGTAGTATAGGCGGGAGCTTCTACAATGAGCAGTTCTTC.